A selection of T cell receptor beta chains follows, all from one sample in a study of blood T cell repertoires in COVID-19. The repertoire was sequenced with immunoSEQ multiplex PCR; TCRdb's copy has only in-frame clones and lacks some. Of some 150,000 clones detected, under 85% appear once; the ten largest clones hold 1.5% to 2%. The sample was PBMCs or T cells enriched from blood (not recorded which). The receptors were gathered from a woman aged 18-29 years who had been exposed to COVID-19. CDR3s include the opening cysteine and the closing phenylalanine or tryptophan. The D gene is left open where the match is weak. Clone size is not always given. Where it is, it says once, few, many or a class for expanded clones.

>NA|TRBV5-6|TRBJ2-3|13|NA
CASSSDYTDTQYF
TGTGCCAGCAGCTCGGACTACACAGATACGCAGTATTTT
>NA|TRBV7-3|TRBJ2-1|15|TRBD2
CASSRTSGSYNEQFF
TGTGCCAGCAGTCGAACTAGCGGGTCCTACAATGAGCAGTTCTTC
>NA|TRBV4-3|TRBJ1-1|15|NA
CASRPGTVMNTEAFF
TGCGCCAGCAGACCCGGTACAGTAATGAACACTGAAGCTTTCTTT
>NA|TRBV28|TRBJ1-2|11|NA
CATYARGGYTF
TGTGCCACCTACGCTAGGGGCGGCTACACCTTC
>NA|TRBV11-1|TRBJ1-1|15|TRBD1
CASSLDRGGWTEAFF
TGTGCCAGCAGCTTAGACAGGGGCGGGTGGACTGAAGCTTTCTTT
>NA|TRBV12-5|TRBJ1-2|16|NA
CASGPARGAQGPGYTF
TGTGCTAGTGGCCCCGCTCGGGGGGCCCAGGGACCCGGCTACACCTTC
>NA|TRBV15|TRBJ2-5|16|NA
CATSFGGQSGGETQYF
TGTGCCACCAGCTTCGGGGGACAGTCTGGTGGCGAGACCCAGTACTTC
>NA|TRBV27|TRBJ1-1|13|TRBD1
CASSYGTAAEAFF
TGTGCCAGCAGCTACGGGACAGCCGCTGAAGCTTTCTTT
>few|TRBV5-5|TRBJ1-3|18|NA
CASSARKGWGNSGNTIYF
TGTGCCAGCAGCGCCCGCAAGGGTTGGGGCAACTCTGGAAACACCATATATTTT
>NA|TRBV29-1|TRBJ2-1|12|NA
CSVVGAWDEQFF
TGCAGCGTTGTGGGGGCTTGGGATGAGCAGTTCTTC
>NA|TRBV7-2|TRBJ1-5|17|NA
CASSPLPGYESNQPQHF
TGTGCCAGCAGCCCGCTGCCGGGGTACGAAAGCAATCAGCCCCAGCATTTT
>NA|TRBV7-2|TRBJ1-1|13|NA
CASSLGGHTEAFF
TGTGCCAGCAGCTTAGGAGGCCACACTGAAGCTTTCTTT
>NA|TRBV27|TRBJ2-5|14|TRBD2
CASSFSPGTRTQYF
TGTGCCAGCAGTTTTTCTCCAGGGACTAGGACCCAGTACTTC
>NA|TRBV28|TRBJ1-5|17|TRBD1
CASSSSGQGASNQPQHF
TGTGCCAGCAGTTCGTCGGGACAGGGGGCTAGCAATCAGCCCCAGCATTTT
>NA|TRBV7-3|TRBJ2-2|17|TRBD2
CASSMGRSGRNTGELFF
TGTGCCAGCAGCATGGGAAGGAGCGGGAGGAATACCGGGGAGCTGTTTTTT
>NA|TRBV6-5|TRBJ2-1|13|NA
CASSYSVSSRGFF
TGTGCCAGCAGTTACTCGGTGTCTAGCCGGGGGTTCTTC
>NA|TRBV6-5|TRBJ1-2|14|NA
CASSRTATPYGYTF
TGTGCCAGCAGTCGCACAGCCACCCCGTATGGCTACACCTTC